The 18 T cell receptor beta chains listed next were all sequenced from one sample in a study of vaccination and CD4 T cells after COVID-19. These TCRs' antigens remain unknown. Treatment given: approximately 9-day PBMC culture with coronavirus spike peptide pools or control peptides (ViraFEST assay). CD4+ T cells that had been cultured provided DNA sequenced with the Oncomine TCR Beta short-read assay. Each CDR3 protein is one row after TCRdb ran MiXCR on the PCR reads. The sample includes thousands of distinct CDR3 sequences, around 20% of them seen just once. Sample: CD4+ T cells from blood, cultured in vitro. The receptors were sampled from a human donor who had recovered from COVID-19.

The CDR3 DNA reads TGTGCCAGCAGTTTATTTCAAGGAGCCAAGACCCAGTACTTC. It yields the protein CASSLFQGAKTQYF. The chain has TRBV12-3 or TRBV12-4 and TRBJ2-5; D is undetermined. Trimming removed 2 bases from V and 6 bases from J, with 13 bases in between. This CDR3 has 14 amino acids.

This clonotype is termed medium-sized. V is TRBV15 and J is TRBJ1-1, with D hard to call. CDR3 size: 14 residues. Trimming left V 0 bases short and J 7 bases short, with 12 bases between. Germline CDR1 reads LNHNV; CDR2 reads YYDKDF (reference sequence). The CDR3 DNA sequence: TGTGCCACCAGCAGAGACTACTCTAAGGGTGAAGCTTTCTTT. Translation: CATSRDYSKGEAFF. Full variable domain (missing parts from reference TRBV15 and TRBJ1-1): DAMVIQNPRYQVTQFGKPVTLSCSQTLNHNVMYWYQQKSSQAPKLLFHYYDKDFNNEADTPDNFQSRRPNTSFCFLDIRSPGLGDTAMYLCATSRDYSKGEAFFGQGTRLTVV.

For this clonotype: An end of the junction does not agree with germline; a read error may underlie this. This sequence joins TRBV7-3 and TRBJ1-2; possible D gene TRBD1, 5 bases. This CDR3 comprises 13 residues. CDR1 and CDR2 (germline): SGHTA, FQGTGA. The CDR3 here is CASSLGQGHGYAF. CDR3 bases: TGTGCCAGCAGCTTAGGGCAGGGCCATGGCTACGCCTTC.

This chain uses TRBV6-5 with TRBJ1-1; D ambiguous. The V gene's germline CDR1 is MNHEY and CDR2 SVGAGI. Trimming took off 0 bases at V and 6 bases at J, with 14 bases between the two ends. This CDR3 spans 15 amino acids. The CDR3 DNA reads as TGTGCCAGCAGTTACTCGTATTTTCGGGCCCCTGAAGCTTTCTTT. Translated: CASSYSYFRAPEAFF.

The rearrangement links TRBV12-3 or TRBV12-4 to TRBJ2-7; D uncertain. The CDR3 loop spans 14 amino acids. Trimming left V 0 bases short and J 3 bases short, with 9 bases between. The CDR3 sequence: CASSLAPTGYEQYF. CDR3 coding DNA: TGTGCCAGCAGTTTAGCTCCGACTGGCTACGAGCAGTACTTC.

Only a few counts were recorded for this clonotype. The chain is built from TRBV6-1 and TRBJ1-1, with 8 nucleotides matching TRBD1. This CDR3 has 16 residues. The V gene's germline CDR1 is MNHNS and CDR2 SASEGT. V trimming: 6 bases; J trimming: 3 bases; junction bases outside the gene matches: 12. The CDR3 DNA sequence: TGTGCCAGCAGCCCAAACAGGGGGGGCCTGCACACTGAAGCTTTCTTT. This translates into CASSPNRGGLHTEAFF.

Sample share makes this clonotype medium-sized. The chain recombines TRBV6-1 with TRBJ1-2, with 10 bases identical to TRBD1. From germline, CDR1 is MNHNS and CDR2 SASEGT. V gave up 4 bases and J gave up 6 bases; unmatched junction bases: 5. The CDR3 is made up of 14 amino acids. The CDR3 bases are TGTGCCAGCAGTGGGGACAGGGGAGGGCATGGCTACACCTTC. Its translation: CASSGDRGGHGYTF.

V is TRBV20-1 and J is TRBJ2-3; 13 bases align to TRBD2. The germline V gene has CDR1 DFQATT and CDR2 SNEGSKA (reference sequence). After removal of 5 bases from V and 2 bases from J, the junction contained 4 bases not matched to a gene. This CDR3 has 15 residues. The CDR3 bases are TGCAGTGCTCTGACTAGCGGGGGGCTCACAGATACGCAGTATTTT. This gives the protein CSALTSGGLTDTQYF.

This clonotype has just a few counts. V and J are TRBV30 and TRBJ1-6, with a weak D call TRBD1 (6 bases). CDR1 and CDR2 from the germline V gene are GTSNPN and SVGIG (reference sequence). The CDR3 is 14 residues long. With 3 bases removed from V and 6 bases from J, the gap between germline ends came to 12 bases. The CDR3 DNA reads TGTGCCTGGAGCGTAGGACAGACTAATTCACCCCTCCACTTT. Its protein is CAWSVGQTNSPLHF.

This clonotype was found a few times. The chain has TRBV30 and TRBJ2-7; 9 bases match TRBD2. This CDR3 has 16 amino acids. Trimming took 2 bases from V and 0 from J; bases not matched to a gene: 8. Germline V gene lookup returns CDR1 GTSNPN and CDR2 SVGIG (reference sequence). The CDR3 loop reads CAWSRTRLAASYEQYF. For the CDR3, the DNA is TGTGCCTGGAGTAGAACCCGACTAGCGGCCTCCTACGAGCAGTACTTC.

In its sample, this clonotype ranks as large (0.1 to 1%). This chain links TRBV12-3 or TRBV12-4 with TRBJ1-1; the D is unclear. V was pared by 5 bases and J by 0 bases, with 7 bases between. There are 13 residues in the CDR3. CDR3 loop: CASSAIMNTEAFF. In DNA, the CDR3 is TGTGCCAGCAGTGCCATTATGAACACTGAAGCTTTCTTT.

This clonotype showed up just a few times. In nucleotides, the CDR3 is TGTGCCAGCAGGTCATTAACGGACAGGGAGGCCACTGAAGCTTTCTTT. Translating it yields CASRSLTDREATEAFF. The V gene is TRBV6-1, the J gene TRBJ1-1; 8 bases agree with TRBD1. The ends lost 6 bases at V and 4 bases at J; junction bases unmatched: 13. Germline assignment: CDR1 MNHNS and CDR2 SASEGT. The CDR3 sequence is 16 residues long.

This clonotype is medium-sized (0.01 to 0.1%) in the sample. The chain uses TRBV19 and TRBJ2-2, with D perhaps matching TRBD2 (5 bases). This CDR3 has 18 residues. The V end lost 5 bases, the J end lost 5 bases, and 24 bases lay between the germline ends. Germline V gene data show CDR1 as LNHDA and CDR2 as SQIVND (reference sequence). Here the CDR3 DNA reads TGTGCCAGTAGTCTTTCCGGGCCTCCCTCCCCGGGGACCGGGGAGCTGTTTTTT. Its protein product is CASSLSGPPSPGTGELFF.

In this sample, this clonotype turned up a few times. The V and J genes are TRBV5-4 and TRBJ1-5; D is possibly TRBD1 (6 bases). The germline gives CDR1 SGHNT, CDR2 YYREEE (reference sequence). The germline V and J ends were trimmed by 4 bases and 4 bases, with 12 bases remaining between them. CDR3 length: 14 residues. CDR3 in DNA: TGTGCCAGCAGCATAGGACAGACTAATCAGCCCCAGCATTTT. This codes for CASSIGQTNQPQHF.

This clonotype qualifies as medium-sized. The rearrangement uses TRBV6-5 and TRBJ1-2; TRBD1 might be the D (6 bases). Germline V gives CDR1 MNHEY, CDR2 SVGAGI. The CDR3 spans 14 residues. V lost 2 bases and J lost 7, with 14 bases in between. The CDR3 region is CASSYGTWGGGYTF. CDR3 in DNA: TGTGCCAGCAGTTACGGGACATGGGGTGGTGGCTACACCTTC.

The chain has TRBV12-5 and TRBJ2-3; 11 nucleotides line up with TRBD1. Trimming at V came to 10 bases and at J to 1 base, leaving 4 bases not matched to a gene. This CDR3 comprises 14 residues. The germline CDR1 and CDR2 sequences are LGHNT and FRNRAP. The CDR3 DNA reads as TGTGCTAATGGGGGACAGGGGGGCACAGATACGCAGTATTTT. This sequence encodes CANGGQGGTDTQYF.

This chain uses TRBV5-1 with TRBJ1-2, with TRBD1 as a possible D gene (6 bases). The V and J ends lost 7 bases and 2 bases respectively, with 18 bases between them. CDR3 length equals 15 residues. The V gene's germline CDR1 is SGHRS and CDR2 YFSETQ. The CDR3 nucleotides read TGCGCCAGCCAGGCCCGGCAGGGGCTAAACTATGGCTACACCTTC. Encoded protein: CASQARQGLNYGYTF. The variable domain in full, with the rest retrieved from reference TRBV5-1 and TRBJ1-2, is KAGVTQTPRYLIKTRGQQVTLSCSPISGHRSVSWYQQTPGQGLQFLFEYFSETQRNKGNFPGRFSGRQFSNSRSEMNVSTLELGDSALYLCASQARQGLNYGYTFGSGTRLTVV.

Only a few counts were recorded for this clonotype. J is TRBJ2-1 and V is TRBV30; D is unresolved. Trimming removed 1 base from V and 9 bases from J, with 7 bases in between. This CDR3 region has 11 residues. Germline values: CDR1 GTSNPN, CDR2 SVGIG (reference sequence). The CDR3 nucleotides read TGTGCCTGGAGTGCCGTAGCTGAGCAGTTCTTC. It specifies CAWSAVAEQFF.